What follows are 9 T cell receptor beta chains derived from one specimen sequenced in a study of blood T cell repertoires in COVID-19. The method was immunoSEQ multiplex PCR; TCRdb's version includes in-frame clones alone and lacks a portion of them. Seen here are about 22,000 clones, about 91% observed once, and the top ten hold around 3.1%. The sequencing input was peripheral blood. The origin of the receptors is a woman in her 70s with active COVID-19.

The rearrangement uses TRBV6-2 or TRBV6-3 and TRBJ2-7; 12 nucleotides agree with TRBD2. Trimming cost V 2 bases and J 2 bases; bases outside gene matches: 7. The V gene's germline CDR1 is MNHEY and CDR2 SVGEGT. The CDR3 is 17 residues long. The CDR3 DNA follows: TGTGCCAGCAGTTACAGTACTAGCGGGAGGTTTCCCTACGAGCAGTACTTC. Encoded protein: CASSYSTSGRFPYEQYF.

The CDR3 DNA sequence: TGTGCCAGCAGTCAAACTCCCCTAGCGGGAATCCAAGAGACCCAGTACTTC. This codes for CASSQTPLAGIQETQYF. V gene TRBV27 combines with J gene TRBJ2-5; 9 bases agree with TRBD2. Germline CDR1 MNHEY, CDR2 SMNVEV (reference sequence). Unmatched junction bases numbered 11, after V lost 5 bases and J lost 1 base. The CDR3 is 17 residues long.

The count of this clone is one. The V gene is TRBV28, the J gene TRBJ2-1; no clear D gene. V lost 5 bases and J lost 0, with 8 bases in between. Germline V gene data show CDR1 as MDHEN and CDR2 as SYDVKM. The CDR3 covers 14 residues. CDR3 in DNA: TGTGCCAGCAGTGCAAGGAGCTCCTACAATGAGCAGTTCTTC. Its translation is CASSARSSYNEQFF.

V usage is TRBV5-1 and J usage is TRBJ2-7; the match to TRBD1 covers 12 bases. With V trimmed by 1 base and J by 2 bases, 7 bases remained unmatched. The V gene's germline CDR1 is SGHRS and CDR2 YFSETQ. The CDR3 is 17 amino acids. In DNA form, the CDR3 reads TGCGCCAGCAGCTTGAAAGGGGGGACAGGGGGCACCTACGAGCAGTACTTC. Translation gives CASSLKGGTGGTYEQYF.

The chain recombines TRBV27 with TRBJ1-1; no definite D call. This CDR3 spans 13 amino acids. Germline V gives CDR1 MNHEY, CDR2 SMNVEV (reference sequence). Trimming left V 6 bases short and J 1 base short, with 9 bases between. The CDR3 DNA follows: TGTGCCAGCAGCACACAGAGGAACACTGAAGCTTTCTTT. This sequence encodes CASSTQRNTEAFF.

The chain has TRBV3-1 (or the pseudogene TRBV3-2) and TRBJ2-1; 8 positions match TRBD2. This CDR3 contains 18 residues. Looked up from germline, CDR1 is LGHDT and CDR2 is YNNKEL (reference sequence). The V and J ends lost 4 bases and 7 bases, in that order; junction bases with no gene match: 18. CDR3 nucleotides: TGTGCCAGCAGCCCGCGATACCCGGCGGGAGGCCAAGGTAATGAGCAGTTCTTC. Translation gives CASSPRYPAGGQGNEQFF.

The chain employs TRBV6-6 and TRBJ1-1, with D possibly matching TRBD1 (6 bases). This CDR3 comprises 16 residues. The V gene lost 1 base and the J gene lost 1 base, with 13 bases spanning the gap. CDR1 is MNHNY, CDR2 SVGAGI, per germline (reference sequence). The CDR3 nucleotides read TGTGCCAGCAGTTACTGGTCAGGGGCCCAGAACACTGAAGCTTTCTTT. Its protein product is CASSYWSGAQNTEAFF.

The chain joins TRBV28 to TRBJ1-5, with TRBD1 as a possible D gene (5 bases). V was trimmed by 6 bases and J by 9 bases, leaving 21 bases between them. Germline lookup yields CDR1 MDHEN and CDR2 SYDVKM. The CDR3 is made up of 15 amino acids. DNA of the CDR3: TGTGCCAGCAGACCCCAGTGGGAACGAAGGGGGCCCCAGCATTTT. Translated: CASRPQWERRGPQHF.

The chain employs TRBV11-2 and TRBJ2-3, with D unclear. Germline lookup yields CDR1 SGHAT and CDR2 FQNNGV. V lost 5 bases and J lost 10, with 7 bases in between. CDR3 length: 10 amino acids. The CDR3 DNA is TGTGCCAGCAGCCGCGGTCCGCAGTATTTT. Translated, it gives CASSRGPQYF.